The sequence of this T cell receptor (beta chain) was determined in a study of cytomegalovirus exposure and HLA in healthy donors. Looking at the study overall: Unique TCRs from HLA-typed donors, some 85 million of them, were held in an early data release.

Nominal health characterized the donors when sampled, though unrecorded immune exposures were likely. Overall study results and limits: The study put some 160 TCR beta chains on its list as cytomegalovirus-associated.

As to this clone: What it recognizes is unknown.

Germline-derived CDR1 and CDR2 are MGHRA and YSYEKL. V dropped 0 bases and J dropped 5 bases, with 13 bases sitting between them. The CDR3 has 15 residues. The PCR used 60 Vbeta and 13 Jbeta primers. Assay used: immunoSEQ multiplex PCR; TCRdb lists only in-frame clones, some missing. The sample consists of more than 95,000 clones, 70% to 80% of them appearing once. This TCR was sampled from a man between 45 and 60 years old in good health and CMV-seronegative. The genes are TRBV4-1 and TRBJ1-1; D possibly corresponds to TRBD1 (5 bases). Sequencing was performed on PBMCs. The CDR3 region has the DNA TGCGCCAGCAGCCAAGATGACGGGGGATGGACTGAAGCTTTCTTT. Protein sequence: CASSQDDGGWTEAFF.